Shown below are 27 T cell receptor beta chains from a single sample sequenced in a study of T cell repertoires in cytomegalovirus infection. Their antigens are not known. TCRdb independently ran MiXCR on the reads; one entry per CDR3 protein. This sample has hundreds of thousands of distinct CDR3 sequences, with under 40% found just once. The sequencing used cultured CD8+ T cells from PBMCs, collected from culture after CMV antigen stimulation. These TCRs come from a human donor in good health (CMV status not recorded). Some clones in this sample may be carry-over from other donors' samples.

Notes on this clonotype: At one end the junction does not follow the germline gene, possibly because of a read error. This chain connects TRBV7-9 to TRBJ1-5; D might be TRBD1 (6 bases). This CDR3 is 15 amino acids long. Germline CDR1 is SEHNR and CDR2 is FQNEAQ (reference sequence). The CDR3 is CANSAEGVGNQPQHF. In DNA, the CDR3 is TGTGCCAACAGCGCCGAGGGGGTTGGGAATCAGCCCCAGCATTTT.

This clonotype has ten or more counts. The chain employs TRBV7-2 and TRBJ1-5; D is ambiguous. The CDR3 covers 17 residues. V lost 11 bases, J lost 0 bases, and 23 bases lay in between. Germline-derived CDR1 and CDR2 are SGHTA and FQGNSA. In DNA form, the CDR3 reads TGTGCCCCATCACGGGAGGGCCTTAATAATAGCAATCAGCCCCAGCATTTT. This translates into CAPSREGLNNSNQPQHF.

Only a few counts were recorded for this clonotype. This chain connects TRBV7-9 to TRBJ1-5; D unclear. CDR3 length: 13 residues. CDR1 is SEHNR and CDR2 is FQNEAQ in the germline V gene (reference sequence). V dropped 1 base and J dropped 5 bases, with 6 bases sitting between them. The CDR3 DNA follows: TGTGCCAGCAGCTTAGACACGTATCAGCCCCAGCATTTT. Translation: CASSLDTYQPQHF.

The CDR3 reads CARSGSNGELFF. CDR3 in DNA: TGTGCCAGAAGCGGTAGCAACGGGGAGCTGTTTTTT. V gene TRBV5-3 combines with J gene TRBJ2-2; D is uncertain. TRBV5-3 is reported as an ORF; its role is uncertain. The V end lost 4 bases, the J end lost 7 bases, and 8 bases lay between the germline ends. This CDR3 is built from 12 residues.

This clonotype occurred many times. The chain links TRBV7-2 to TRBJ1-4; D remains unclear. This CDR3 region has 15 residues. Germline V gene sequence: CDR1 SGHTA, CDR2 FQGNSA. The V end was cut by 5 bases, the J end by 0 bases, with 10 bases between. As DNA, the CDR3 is TGTGCCAGCAGCCCGCTCGGGGCAACTAATGAAAAACTGTTTTTT. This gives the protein CASSPLGATNEKLFF.

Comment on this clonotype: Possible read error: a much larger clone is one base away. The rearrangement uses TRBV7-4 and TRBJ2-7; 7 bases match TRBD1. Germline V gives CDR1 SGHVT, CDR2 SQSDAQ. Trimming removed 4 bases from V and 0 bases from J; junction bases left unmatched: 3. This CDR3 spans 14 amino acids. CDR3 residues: CASSSRQGSYEQYV. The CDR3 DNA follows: TGTGCCAGCAGCTCCCGACAGGGCTCCTACGAGCAGTACGTC.

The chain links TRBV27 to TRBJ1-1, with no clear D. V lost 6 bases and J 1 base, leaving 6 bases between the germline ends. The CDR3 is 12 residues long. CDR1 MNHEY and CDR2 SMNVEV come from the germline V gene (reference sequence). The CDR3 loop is CASRDPNTEAFF. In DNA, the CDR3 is TGTGCCAGCAGGGACCCGAACACTGAAGCTTTCTTT.

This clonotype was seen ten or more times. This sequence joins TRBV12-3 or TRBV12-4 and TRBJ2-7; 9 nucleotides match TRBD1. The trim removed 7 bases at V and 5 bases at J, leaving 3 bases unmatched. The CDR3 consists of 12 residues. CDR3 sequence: CASTRQGDEQYF. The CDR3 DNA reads TGTGCCAGCACCCGACAGGGGGACGAGCAGTACTTC.

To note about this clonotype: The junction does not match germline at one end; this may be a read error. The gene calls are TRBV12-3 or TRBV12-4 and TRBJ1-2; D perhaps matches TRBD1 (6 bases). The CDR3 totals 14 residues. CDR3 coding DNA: TGTGCCAACAGTCTCACGGGGGGGGCGGATGGCTACACCTTC. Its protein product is CANSLTGGADGYTF.

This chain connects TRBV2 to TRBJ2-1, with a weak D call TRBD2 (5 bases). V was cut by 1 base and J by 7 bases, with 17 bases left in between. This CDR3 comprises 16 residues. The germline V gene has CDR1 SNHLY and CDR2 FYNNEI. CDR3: CASSEGLALTTNEQFF. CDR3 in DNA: TGTGCCAGCAGTGAAGGGTTAGCCCTGACTACTAATGAGCAGTTCTTC. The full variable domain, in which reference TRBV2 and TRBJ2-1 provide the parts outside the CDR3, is EPEVTQTPSHQVTQMGQEVILRCVPISNHLYFYWYRQILGQKVEFLVSFYNNEISEKSEIFDDQFSVERPDGSNFTLKIRSTKLEDSAMYFCASSEGLALTTNEQFFGPGTRLTVL.

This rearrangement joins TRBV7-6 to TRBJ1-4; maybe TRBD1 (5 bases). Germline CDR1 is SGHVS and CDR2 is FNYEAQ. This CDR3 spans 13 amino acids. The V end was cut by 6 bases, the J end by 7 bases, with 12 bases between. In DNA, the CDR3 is TGTGCCAGCAGACCCACCAGGGCTGAAAAACTGTTTTTT. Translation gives CASRPTRAEKLFF. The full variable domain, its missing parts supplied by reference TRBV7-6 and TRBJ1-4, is GAGVSQSPRYKVTKRGQDVALRCDPISGHVSLYWYRQALGQGPEFLTYFNYEAQQDKSGLPNDRFSAERPEGSISTLTIQRTEQRDSAMYRCASRPTRAEKLFFGSGTQLSVL.

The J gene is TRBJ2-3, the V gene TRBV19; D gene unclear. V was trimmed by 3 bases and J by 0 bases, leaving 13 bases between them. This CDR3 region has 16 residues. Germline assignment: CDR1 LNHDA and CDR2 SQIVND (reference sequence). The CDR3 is CASSIRLKMSTDTQYF. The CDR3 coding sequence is TGTGCCAGTAGTATTAGACTGAAGATGAGCACAGATACGCAGTATTTT.

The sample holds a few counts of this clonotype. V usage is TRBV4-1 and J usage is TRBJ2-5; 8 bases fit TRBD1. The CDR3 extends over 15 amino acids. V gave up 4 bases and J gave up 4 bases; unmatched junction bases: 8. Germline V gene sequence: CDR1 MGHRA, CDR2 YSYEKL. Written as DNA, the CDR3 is TGCGCCAGCAGCCCGTCGACAGGGGATGGAGAGACCCAGTACTTC. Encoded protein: CASSPSTGDGETQYF.

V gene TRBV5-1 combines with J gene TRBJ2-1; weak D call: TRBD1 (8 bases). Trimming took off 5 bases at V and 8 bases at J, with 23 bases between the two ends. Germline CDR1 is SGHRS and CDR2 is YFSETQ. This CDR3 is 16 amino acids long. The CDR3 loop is CASRNRGGSSLDEQFF. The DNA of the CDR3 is TGCGCCAGCAGAAACAGGGGGGGGTCCTCCTTGGATGAGCAGTTCTTC.

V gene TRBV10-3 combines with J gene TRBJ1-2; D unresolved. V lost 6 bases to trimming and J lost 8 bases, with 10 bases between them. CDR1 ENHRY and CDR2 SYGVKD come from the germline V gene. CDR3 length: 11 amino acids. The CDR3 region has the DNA TGTGCCATCAGGATCCAGGAGGGCTACACCTTC. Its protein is CAIRIQEGYTF.

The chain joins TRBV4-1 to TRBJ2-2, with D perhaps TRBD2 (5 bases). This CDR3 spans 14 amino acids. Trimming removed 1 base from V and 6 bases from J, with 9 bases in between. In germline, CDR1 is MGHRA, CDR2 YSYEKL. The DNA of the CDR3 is TGCGCCAGCAGCCAAGTATCCGGGGCCGGGGAGCTGTTTTTT. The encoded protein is CASSQVSGAGELFF.

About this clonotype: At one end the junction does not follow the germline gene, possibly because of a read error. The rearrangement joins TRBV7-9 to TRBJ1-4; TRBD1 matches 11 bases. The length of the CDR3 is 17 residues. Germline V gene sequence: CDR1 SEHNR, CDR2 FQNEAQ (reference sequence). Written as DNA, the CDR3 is TGTGTCAGCAGCTTAGGGGGACAGGGGGCAACTAATGAAAAACTGTTTTTT. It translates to CVSSLGGQGATNEKLFF.

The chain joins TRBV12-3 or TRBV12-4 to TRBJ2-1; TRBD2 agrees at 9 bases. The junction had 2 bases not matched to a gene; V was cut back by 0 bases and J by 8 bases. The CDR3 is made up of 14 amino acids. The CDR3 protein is CASSLAPSGDEQFF. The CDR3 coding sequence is TGTGCCAGCAGTTTAGCCCCTAGCGGGGATGAGCAGTTCTTC.

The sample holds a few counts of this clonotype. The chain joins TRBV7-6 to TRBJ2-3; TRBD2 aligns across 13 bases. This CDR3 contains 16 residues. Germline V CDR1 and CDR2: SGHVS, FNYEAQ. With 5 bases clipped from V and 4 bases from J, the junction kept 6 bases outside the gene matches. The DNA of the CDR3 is TGTGCCAGCAGCCTCAGACTAGCGGGGGGTCCAGATACGCAGTATTTT. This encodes CASSLRLAGGPDTQYF.

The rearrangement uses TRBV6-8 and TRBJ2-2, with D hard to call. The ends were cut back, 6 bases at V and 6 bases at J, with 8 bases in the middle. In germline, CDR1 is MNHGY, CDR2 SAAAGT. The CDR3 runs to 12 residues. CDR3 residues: CASRDQAGELFF. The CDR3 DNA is TGTGCCAGCAGGGACCAGGCCGGGGAGCTGTTTTTT.

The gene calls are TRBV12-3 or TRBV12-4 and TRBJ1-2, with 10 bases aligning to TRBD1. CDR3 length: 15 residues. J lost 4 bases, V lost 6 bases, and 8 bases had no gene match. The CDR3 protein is CASSPAGTGAYGYTF. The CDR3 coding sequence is TGTGCCAGCAGCCCCGCCGGGACAGGGGCCTATGGCTACACCTTC.

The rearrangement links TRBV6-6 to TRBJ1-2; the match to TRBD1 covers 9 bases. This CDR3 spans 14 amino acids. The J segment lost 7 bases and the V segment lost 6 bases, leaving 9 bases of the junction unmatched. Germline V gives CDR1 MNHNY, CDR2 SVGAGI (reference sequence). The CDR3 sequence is CASSRDRVWFGYTF. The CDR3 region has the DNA TGTGCCAGCAGCCGGGACAGGGTGTGGTTTGGCTACACCTTC.

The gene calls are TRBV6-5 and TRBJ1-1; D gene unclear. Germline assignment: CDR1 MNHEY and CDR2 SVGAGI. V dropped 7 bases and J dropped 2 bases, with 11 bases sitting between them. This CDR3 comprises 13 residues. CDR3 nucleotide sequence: TGTGCCAGCACCCGACCAGACAACACTGAAGCTTTCTTT. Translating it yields CASTRPDNTEAFF.

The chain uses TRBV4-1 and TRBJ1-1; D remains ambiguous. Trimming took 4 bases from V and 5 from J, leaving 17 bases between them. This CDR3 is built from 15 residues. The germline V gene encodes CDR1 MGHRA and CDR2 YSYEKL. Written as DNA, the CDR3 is TGCGCCAGCAGCCCTCCGGTCGAGGCAGTAACTGAAGCTTTCTTT. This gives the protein CASSPPVEAVTEAFF.

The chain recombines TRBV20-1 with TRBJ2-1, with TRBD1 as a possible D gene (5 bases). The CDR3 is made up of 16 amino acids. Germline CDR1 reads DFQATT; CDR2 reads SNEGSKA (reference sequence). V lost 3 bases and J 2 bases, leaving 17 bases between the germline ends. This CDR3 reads CSARDDQKDTYNEQFF. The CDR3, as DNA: TGCAGTGCTAGGGATGATCAGAAGGACACCTACAATGAGCAGTTCTTC.

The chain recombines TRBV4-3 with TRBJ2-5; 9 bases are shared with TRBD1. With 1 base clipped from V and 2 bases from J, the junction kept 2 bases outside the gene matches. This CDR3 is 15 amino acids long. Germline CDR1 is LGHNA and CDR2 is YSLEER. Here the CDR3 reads CASSQGGTGQETQYF. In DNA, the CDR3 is TGCGCCAGCAGCCAAGGGGGGACAGGGCAAGAGACCCAGTACTTC.

This CDR3 is CASSVGTVNTEAFF. The CDR3 nucleotides read TGTGCCAGCAGTGTTGGTACCGTGAACACTGAAGCTTTCTTT. V is TRBV6-1 and J is TRBJ1-1; no clear D gene. The germline CDR1 and CDR2 sequences are MNHNS and SASEGT. V shed 4 bases and J shed 0 bases, with 9 bases lying between them. The CDR3 has 14 amino acids.